This T cell receptor beta chain was profiled in a study of identical twins. Trimming took off 5 bases at V and 2 bases at J, with 9 bases between the two ends. The CDR3 has 13 residues. Germline V gene data show CDR1 as MNHEY and CDR2 as SMNVEV (reference sequence). Points from the study as a whole: Partly confounded zero-insertion analyses could result from invariant MAIT and iNKT cells. Fewer insertions characterized abundant cord blood beta clonotypes, whereas memory repertoires showed none.

Unique molecular identifiers were present on the cDNA, and a universal primer site came from template switching. TCRdb reprocessed the 5' RACE reads with MiXCR, giving one entry per CDR3 protein. The table has 1.5 million to 2 million distinct CDR3 sequences, around 33% seen once. This clonotype has a handful of counts. Its antigen is unknown. This sequence originates from a newborn girl in good health. Input material: cord blood. The V gene is TRBV27, the J gene TRBJ1-2; D is ambiguous. The CDR3 here is CASSPANNYGYTF. CDR3 bases: TGTGCCAGCAGTCCTGCAAACAACTATGGCTACACCTTC.